These 28 T cell receptor beta chains came from one sample sequenced in a study of blood T cell repertoires in COVID-19. The protocol was immunoSEQ multiplex PCR, while the TCRdb copy is restricted to in-frame clones and leaves out a portion. Altogether around 160,000 clones are present, around 84% being singletons, with the ten largest covering approximately 5.4%. Sequencing was carried out using PBMCs or T cells enriched from blood (not recorded which). Source of these receptors: a man aged 35-49 years who had recovered from COVID-19.

This clone turned up a few times. This chain links TRBV5-4 with TRBJ2-7; a weak D match, TRBD1 (5 bases). Trimming removed 1 base at V and 6 bases at J, with 11 bases between. The CDR3 has 13 residues. In germline, CDR1 is SGHNT, CDR2 YYREEE (reference sequence). The CDR3 loop reads CASSLRGSREQYV. As DNA, the CDR3 is TGTGCCAGCAGCTTGAGGGGCAGTCGCGAGCAGTACGTC.

The J gene is TRBJ2-5, the V gene TRBV29-1; TRBD2 aligns across 9 bases. This CDR3 is built from 14 residues. V lost 3 bases, J lost 1 base, and 3 bases stayed unmatched. Germline CDR1 reads SQVTM; CDR2 reads ANQGSEA. DNA of the CDR3: TGCAGCGTTGAGGTAGCGGGGGCCCAAGAGACCCAGTACTTC. Translation: CSVEVAGAQETQYF.

This chain connects TRBV7-6 to TRBJ2-1; D remains unclear. Germline values: CDR1 SGHVS, CDR2 FNYEAQ. Trimming cost V 4 bases and J 0 bases, with 10 bases left between them. This CDR3 is built from 15 residues. The CDR3 protein is CASSSLESSYNEQFF. In DNA, the CDR3 is TGTGCCAGCAGCTCCCTAGAAAGCTCCTACAATGAGCAGTTCTTC.

The V and J genes are TRBV23-1 and TRBJ1-4; D gene uncertain. TRBV23-1 falls under the ORF class, with uncertain function. This CDR3 is built from 15 residues. V dropped 0 bases and J dropped 7 bases, with 12 bases sitting between them. CDR3 protein: CASSQSRVKGEKLFF. CDR3 sequence (DNA): TGCGCCAGCAGTCAATCGCGGGTAAAAGGTGAAAAACTGTTTTTT.

This sequence joins TRBV5-8 and TRBJ2-7; D is possibly TRBD1 (5 bases). The CDR3 loop spans 13 amino acids. CDR1 SGHTS and CDR2 YDEGEE come from the germline V gene. V dropped 5 bases and J dropped 6 bases, with 15 bases sitting between them. The CDR3 DNA follows: TGTGCCAGCAGGGGGCCACCCTCCCGCGAGCAGTACTTC. Its translation: CASRGPPSREQYF.

The rearrangement joins TRBV7-8 to TRBJ2-2; weak D call: TRBD1 (6 bases). In germline, CDR1 is SGHVS, CDR2 FQNEAQ. The CDR3 has 14 amino acids. Trimming left V 7 bases short and J 6 bases short, with 15 bases between. The CDR3, as DNA: TGTGCCAGCAACATACAGGGTCGGGCCGGGGAGCTGTTTTTT. Amino acids: CASNIQGRAGELFF.

V is TRBV5-6 and J is TRBJ2-7; D remains unclear. The CDR3 sequence is 14 residues long. V shed 0 bases and J shed 2 bases, with 9 bases lying between them. Per germline, CDR1 SGHDT and CDR2 YYEEEE. Written as DNA, the CDR3 is TGTGCCAGCAGCTTGGGCCACAGTCCCTACGAGCAGTACGTC. Protein product: CASSLGHSPYEQYV.

The rearrangement uses TRBV7-2 and TRBJ2-7, with TRBD1 matching 7 bases. The CDR3 is 15 residues long. CDR1 and CDR2 (germline): SGHTA, FQGNSA. V gave up 4 bases and J gave up 2 bases; unmatched junction bases: 8. The CDR3 reads CASSSRQGRTYEQYF. CDR3 DNA sequence: TGTGCCAGCAGCTCCAGACAGGGAAGGACCTACGAGCAGTACTTC. The full variable domain, its missing parts supplied by reference TRBV7-2 and TRBJ2-7, is GAGVSQSPSNKVTEKGKDVELRCDPISGHTALYWYRQSLGQGLEFLIYFQGNSAPDKSGLPSDRFSAERTGGSVSTLTIQRTQQEDSAVYLCASSSRQGRTYEQYFGPGTRLTVT.

This clone was seen a few times. The CDR3 region has the DNA TGCGCCAGCAGGCTGACTAGCGGGGGGCTTCAAGAGACCCAGTACTTC. This translates into CASRLTSGGLQETQYF. This sequence joins TRBV5-1 and TRBJ2-5; 13 bases map to TRBD2. The V gene's germline CDR1 is SGHRS and CDR2 YFSETQ. Trimming removed 5 bases from V and 2 bases from J; junction bases left unmatched: 6. The CDR3 has 16 residues.

The CDR3 DNA follows: TGTGCCAGCAGCTTTTACGGGGGGGCCTACAATGAGCAGTTCTTC. This gives the protein CASSFYGGAYNEQFF. The chain employs TRBV11-2 and TRBJ2-1, with TRBD2 matching over 8 bases. CDR1 is SGHAT, CDR2 FQNNGV, per germline. V was pared by 3 bases and J by 2 bases, with 3 bases of the junction left unmatched. The CDR3 is 15 amino acids.

This chain connects TRBV30 to TRBJ1-1, with unresolved D. The CDR3 has 13 residues. In germline, CDR1 is GTSNPN, CDR2 SVGIG (reference sequence). The V end was cut by 4 bases, the J end by 0 bases, with 9 bases between. CDR3 in DNA: TGTGCCTGGACAGGTTACCTGAACACTGAAGCTTTCTTT. Encoded protein: CAWTGYLNTEAFF.

The chain joins TRBV19 to TRBJ1-5, with 7 nucleotides matching TRBD1. The germline CDR1 and CDR2 sequences are LNHDA and SQIVND (reference sequence). The CDR3 runs to 15 residues. J gave up 0 bases and V 3 bases, and 2 bases lay outside the gene matches. CDR3: CASSIGTDSNQPQHF. CDR3 DNA: TGTGCCAGTAGTATTGGGACAGATAGCAATCAGCCCCAGCATTTT.

This chain connects TRBV28 to TRBJ1-3; D is undetermined. V was pared by 1 base and J by 2 bases, with 9 bases between. CDR1 and CDR2 (germline): MDHEN, SYDVKM. The CDR3 runs to 15 residues. CDR3 sequence: CASSLFDTAGNTIYF. DNA of the CDR3: TGTGCCAGCAGTTTATTCGACACTGCTGGAAACACCATATATTTT.

The chain recombines TRBV19 with TRBJ2-2; D is ambiguous. This CDR3 region has 14 residues. With 2 bases removed from V and 2 bases from J, the gap between germline ends came to 6 bases. From germline, CDR1 is LNHDA and CDR2 SQIVND (reference sequence). CDR3 bases: TGTGCCAGTAGTATATCTATAAACACCGGGGAGCTGTTTTTT. It translates to CASSISINTGELFF.

The chain joins TRBV10-2 to TRBJ2-7; 9 nucleotides align to TRBD2. The V and J ends lost 8 bases and 0 bases, in that order; junction bases with no gene match: 5. Germline V gene data show CDR1 as WSHSY and CDR2 as SAAADI. The CDR3 length is 14 residues. This chain's CDR3 is CASSNSGGSYEQYV. The DNA of the CDR3 is TGCGCCAGCTCCAATAGCGGGGGCTCCTACGAGCAGTACGTC.

J is TRBJ1-1 and V is TRBV18; D gene uncertain. The CDR3 spans 15 residues. Germline V gene data show CDR1 as KGHSH and CDR2 as LQKENI. The germline V and J ends were trimmed by 3 bases and 3 bases, with 14 bases remaining between them. Here the CDR3 reads CASSPPLLPDTEAFF. In DNA, the CDR3 is TGTGCCAGCTCACCTCCCCTTCTTCCCGACACTGAAGCTTTCTTT.

This chain connects TRBV5-1 to TRBJ2-1, with TRBD2 identical over 7 bases. The CDR3 covers 15 residues. The V gene's germline CDR1 is SGHRS and CDR2 YFSETQ. Losses at the gene ends were 0 bases for V and 9 bases for J; bases not matched to a gene: 9. The CDR3 DNA reads TGCGCCAGCAGCTTGGAATGGCAGCCGGGGGGTGAGCAGTTCTTC. Translating gives CASSLEWQPGGEQFF.

The J gene is TRBJ2-5, the V gene TRBV7-3; possibly TRBD2 for D (7 bases). V lost 3 bases and J lost 5, with 16 bases in between. The germline V gene has CDR1 SGHTA and CDR2 FQGTGA. CDR3 length: 15 residues. CDR3 nucleotides: TGTGCCAGCAGCTTGAGGGGGGGCCGTCTGGAGACCCAGTACTTC. It codes for CASSLRGGRLETQYF.

The V and J genes are TRBV5-1 and TRBJ2-5; 8 bases fit TRBD2. V shed 2 bases and J 7 bases; nucleotides not matched to a gene: 7. CDR1 and CDR2 (germline): SGHRS, YFSETQ. The CDR3 is 14 amino acids. The CDR3 nucleotides are TGCGCCAGCAGCTTAACGGGGGGGTCCCGGACCCAGTACTTC. It yields the protein CASSLTGGSRTQYF. Full variable domain (missing parts from reference TRBV5-1 and TRBJ2-5): KAGVTQTPRYLIKTRGQQVTLSCSPISGHRSVSWYQQTPGQGLQFLFEYFSETQRNKGNFPGRFSGRQFSNSRSEMNVSTLELGDSALYLCASSLTGGSRTQYFGPGTRLLVL.

The chain combines TRBV30 with TRBJ2-4, with D perhaps matching TRBD1 (5 bases). The CDR3 consists of 12 residues. In germline, CDR1 is GTSNPN, CDR2 SVGIG (reference sequence). V was clipped by 7 bases and J by 3 bases, with 10 bases between them. This CDR3 is CASQADKNIQYF. CDR3 coding DNA: TGTGCCTCACAGGCTGACAAAAACATTCAGTACTTC.

This CDR3 is CASRPNNQDTEAFF. The CDR3 nucleotides read TGTGCCAGCCGGCCGAATAACCAGGACACTGAAGCTTTCTTT. The genes are TRBV2 and TRBJ1-1; D is uncertain. Trimming shortened V by 8 bases and J by 3 bases, and 16 bases separated the two germline ends. This CDR3 has 14 amino acids. From germline, CDR1 is SNHLY and CDR2 FYNNEI.

The chain is built from TRBV2 and TRBJ2-6, with a weak D call TRBD2 (6 bases). The CDR3 spans 14 residues. V was clipped by 10 bases and J by 0 bases, with 10 bases between them. Germline assignment: CDR1 SNHLY and CDR2 FYNNEI. Here the CDR3 reads CATTGGSGANVLTF. The CDR3 DNA is TGTGCCACCACCGGGGGCTCTGGGGCCAACGTCCTGACTTTC.

The chain joins TRBV2 to TRBJ1-3; 11 bases are shared with TRBD1. Germline values: CDR1 SNHLY, CDR2 FYNNEI. J was trimmed by 3 bases and V by 8 bases; bases with no gene match: 6. The CDR3 extends over 15 amino acids. This chain's CDR3 is CASCGTGGLGNTIYF. The CDR3 nucleotides read TGTGCCAGCTGCGGGACAGGGGGACTTGGAAACACCATATATTTT.

This clone appeared a single time. V and J are TRBV7-3 and TRBJ1-2; D is possibly TRBD1 (5 bases). The germline V gene has CDR1 SGHTA and CDR2 FQGTGA. This CDR3 contains 14 residues. The ends were cut back, 3 bases at V and 3 bases at J, with 11 bases in the middle. CDR3 coding DNA: TGTGCCAGCAGCTTTGGGGGGATCTACTATGGCTACACCTTC. Residues: CASSFGGIYYGYTF.

The rearrangement uses TRBV5-1 and TRBJ2-3; D possibly corresponds to TRBD2 (5 bases). The CDR3 loop spans 15 amino acids. Germline V gene data show CDR1 as SGHRS and CDR2 as YFSETQ. V was cut by 1 base and J by 2 bases, with 11 bases left in between. The CDR3 protein is CASSLWPGNTDTQYF. CDR3 bases: TGCGCCAGCAGCTTGTGGCCGGGGAACACAGATACGCAGTATTTT.

CDR3 region: CASRDVSRAQYF. Written as DNA, the CDR3 is TGTGCCAGCAGAGACGTCTCCCGGGCCCAGTACTTC. The V gene is TRBV6-5, the J gene TRBJ2-5; D remains ambiguous. Germline CDR1 reads MNHEY; CDR2 reads SVGAGI. Trimming removed 6 bases from V and 9 bases from J, with 14 bases in between. The CDR3 totals 12 residues.

This rearrangement joins TRBV4-1 to TRBJ2-7; TRBD2 matches at 7 bases. The length of the CDR3 is 15 residues. Germline assignment: CDR1 MGHRA and CDR2 YSYEKL. J lost 6 bases, V lost 3 bases, and 11 bases had no gene match. CDR3 DNA sequence: TGCGCCAGCAGCCAGGCGCGGGGGACCCTCGGCGAGCAGTACTTC. As protein: CASSQARGTLGEQYF.

The chain has TRBV2 and TRBJ1-3, with 8 bases matching TRBD1. Germline assignment: CDR1 SNHLY and CDR2 FYNNEI. This CDR3 has 17 residues. V gave up 2 bases and J gave up 4 bases; unmatched junction bases: 10. CDR3 residues: CASSEIRQGARGNTIYF. The DNA of the CDR3 is TGTGCCAGCAGTGAAATCCGGCAGGGGGCAAGAGGAAACACCATATATTTT.